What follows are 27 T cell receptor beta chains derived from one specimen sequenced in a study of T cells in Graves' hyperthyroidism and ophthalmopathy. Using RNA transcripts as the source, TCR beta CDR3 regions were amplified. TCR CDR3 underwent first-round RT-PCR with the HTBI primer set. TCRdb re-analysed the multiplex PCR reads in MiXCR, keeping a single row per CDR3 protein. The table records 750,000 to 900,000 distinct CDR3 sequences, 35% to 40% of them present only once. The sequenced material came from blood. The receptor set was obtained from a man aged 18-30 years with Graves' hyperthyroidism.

CDR3 DNA: TGTGCCACCCTCTCAGCGGGAGCGAACGGGGAGCTGTTTTTT. This sequence encodes CATLSAGANGELFF. V and J are TRBV12-3 or TRBV12-4 and TRBJ2-2; 8 bases fit TRBD2. V lost 10 bases and J lost 7; bases outside the gene matches: 11. There are 14 residues in the CDR3.

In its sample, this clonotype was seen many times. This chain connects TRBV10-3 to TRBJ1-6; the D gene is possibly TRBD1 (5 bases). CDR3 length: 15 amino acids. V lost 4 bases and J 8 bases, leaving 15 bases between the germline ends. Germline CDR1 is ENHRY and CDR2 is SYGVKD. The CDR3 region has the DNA TGTGCCATCAGTGCCGTAACAGGCCGCCATTCACCCCTCCACTTT. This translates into CAISAVTGRHSPLHF.

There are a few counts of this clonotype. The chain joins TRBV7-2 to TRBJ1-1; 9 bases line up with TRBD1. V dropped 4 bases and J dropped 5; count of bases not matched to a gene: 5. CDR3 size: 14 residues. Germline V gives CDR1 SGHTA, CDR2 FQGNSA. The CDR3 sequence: CASSWTGEWTEAFF. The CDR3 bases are TGTGCCAGCAGCTGGACAGGGGAGTGGACTGAAGCTTTCTTT.

CDR3 nucleotides: TGCAGTGCTAGAGATCTTAGGGGATCCACTGAAGCTTTCTTT. Translating gives CSARDLRGSTEAFF. This chain uses TRBV20-1 with TRBJ1-1; perhaps TRBD1 as D (5 bases). Trimming pared 0 bases from V and 4 bases from J, leaving 12 bases between. The CDR3 loop spans 14 amino acids. Germline V gene lookup returns CDR1 DFQATT and CDR2 SNEGSKA (reference sequence).

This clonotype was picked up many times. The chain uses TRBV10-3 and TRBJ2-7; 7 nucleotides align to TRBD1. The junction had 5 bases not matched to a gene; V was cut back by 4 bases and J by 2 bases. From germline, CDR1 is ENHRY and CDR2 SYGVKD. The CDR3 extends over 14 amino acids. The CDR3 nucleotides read TGTGCCATCAGTGCCGAGGACAGGACCTACGAGCAGTACTTC. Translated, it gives CAISAEDRTYEQYF.

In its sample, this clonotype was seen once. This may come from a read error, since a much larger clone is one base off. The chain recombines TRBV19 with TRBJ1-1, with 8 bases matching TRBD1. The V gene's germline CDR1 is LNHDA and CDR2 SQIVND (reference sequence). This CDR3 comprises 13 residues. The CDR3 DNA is TGTGCCAGCTGGCGGACAGGGATGGCTGAAGCTTTATTT. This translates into CASWRTGMAEALF.

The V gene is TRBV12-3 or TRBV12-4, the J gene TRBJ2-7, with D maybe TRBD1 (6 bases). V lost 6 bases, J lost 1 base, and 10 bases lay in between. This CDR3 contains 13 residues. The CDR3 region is CASRGHGSYEQYF. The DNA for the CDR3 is TGTGCCAGCAGGGGACATGGGTCCTACGAGCAGTACTTC.

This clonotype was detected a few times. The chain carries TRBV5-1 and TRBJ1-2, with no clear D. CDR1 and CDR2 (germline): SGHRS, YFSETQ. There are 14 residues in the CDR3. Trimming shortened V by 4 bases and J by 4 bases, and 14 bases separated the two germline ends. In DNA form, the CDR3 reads TGCGCCAGCAGCCCGACGGGCTCGGGCTATGGCTACACCTTC. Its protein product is CASSPTGSGYGYTF.

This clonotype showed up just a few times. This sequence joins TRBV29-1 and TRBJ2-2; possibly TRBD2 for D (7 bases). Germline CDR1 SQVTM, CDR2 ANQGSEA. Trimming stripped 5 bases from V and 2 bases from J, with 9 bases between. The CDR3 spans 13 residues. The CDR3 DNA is TGCAGCGTTAGGGGGGGCAACACCGGGGAGCTGTTTTTT. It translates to CSVRGGNTGELFF.

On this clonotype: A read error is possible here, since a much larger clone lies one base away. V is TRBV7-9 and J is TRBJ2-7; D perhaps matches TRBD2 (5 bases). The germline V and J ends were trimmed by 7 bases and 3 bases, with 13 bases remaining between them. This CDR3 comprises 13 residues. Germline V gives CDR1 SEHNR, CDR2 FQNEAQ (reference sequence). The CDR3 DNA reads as TGTGCCAGCAACCCCCAGCGGTACTACGAGCAGTACTTC. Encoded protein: CASNPQRYYEQYF.

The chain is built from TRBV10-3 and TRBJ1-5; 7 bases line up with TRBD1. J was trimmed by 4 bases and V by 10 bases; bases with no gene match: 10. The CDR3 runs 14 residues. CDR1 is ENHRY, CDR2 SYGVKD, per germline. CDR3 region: CATGTDGRNQPQHF. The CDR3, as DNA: TGTGCCACCGGGACAGATGGCCGAAATCAGCCCCAGCATTTT.

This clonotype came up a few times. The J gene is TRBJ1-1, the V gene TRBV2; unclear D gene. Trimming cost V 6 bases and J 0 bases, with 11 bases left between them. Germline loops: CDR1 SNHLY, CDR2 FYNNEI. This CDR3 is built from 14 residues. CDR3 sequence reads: CASRSRVVNTEAFF. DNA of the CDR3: TGTGCCAGCAGAAGTAGGGTTGTGAACACTGAAGCTTTCTTT.

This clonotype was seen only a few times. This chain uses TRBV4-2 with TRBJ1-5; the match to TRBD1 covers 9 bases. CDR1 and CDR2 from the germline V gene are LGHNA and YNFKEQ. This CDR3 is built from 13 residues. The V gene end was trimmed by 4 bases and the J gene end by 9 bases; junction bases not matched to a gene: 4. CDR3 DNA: TGTGCCAGCAGCCGGGACAGGGAAGGGCCCCAGCATTTT. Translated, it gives CASSRDREGPQHF.

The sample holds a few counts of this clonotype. CDR3 nucleotides: TGTGCCAGCAGCACCCCGGGGCCAAAAGAGACCCAGTACTTC. As protein: CASSTPGPKETQYF. The V call is TRBV7-9, the J call TRBJ2-5; the D call may be TRBD1 or TRBD2 (5 bases each). V lost 5 bases and J lost 3, with 13 bases in between. Germline V gene data show CDR1 as SEHNR and CDR2 as FQNEAQ (reference sequence). This CDR3 is built from 14 residues. Combining the CDR3 with reference TRBV7-9 and TRBJ2-5 gives the whole variable domain DTGVSQNPRHKITKRGQNVTFRCDPISEHNRLYWYRQTLGQGPEFLTYFQNEAQLEKSRLLSDRFSAERPKGSFSTLEIQRTEQGDSAMYLCASSTPGPKETQYFGPGTRLLVL.

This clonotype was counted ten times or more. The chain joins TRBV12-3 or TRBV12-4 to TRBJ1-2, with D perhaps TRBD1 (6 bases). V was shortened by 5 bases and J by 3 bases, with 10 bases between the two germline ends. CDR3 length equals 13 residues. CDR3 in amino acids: CASSRDKYYGYTF. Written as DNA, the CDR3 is TGTGCCAGCAGTCGGGACAAGTACTATGGCTACACCTTC.

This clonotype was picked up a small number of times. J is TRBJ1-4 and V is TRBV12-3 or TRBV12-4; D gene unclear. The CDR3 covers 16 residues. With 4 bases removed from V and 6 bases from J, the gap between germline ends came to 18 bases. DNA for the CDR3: TGTGCCAGCAGTTGGTCTACGGAGACACAAGATGAAAAACTGTTTTTT. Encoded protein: CASSWSTETQDEKLFF.

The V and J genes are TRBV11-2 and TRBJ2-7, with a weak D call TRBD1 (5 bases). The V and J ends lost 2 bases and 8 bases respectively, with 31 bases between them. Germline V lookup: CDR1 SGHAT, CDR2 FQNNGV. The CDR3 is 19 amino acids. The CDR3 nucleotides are TGTGCCAGCAGCTTATTTCAGTGCCAGCTCACCACGGTGGGGCGGAAGCAGTACTTC. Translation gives CASSLFQCQLTTVGRKQYF.

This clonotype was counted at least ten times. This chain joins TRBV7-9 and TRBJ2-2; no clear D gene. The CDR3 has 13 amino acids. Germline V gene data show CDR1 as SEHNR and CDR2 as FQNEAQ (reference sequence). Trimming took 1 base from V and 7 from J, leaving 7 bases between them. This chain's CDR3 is CASSLVGNGELFF. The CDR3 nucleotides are TGTGCCAGCAGCTTAGTGGGAAACGGGGAGCTGTTTTTT.

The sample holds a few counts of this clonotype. The CDR3 spells CASSYAGNNYGYTF. The CDR3 DNA follows: TGTGCCAGCAGTTACGCAGGGAATAACTATGGCTACACCTTC. The J gene is TRBJ1-2, the V gene TRBV6-6; D is perhaps TRBD1 (5 bases). CDR1 MNHNY and CDR2 SVGAGI come from the germline V gene (reference sequence). The CDR3 runs to 14 residues. Trimming left V 2 bases short and J 1 base short, with 8 bases between.

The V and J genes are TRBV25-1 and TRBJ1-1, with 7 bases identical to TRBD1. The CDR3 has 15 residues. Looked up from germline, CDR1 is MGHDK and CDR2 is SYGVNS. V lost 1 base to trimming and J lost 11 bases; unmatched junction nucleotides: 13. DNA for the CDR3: TGTGCCAGCAGTGAATTGGCAGGGGGAAAAGGGACGGCTTTCTTT. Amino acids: CASSELAGGKGTAFF.

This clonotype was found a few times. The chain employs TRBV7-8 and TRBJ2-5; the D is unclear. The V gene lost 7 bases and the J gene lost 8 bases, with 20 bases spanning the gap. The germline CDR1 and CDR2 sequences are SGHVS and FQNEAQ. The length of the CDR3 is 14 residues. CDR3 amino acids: CASILWAQRQTQYF. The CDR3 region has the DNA TGTGCCAGCATTCTGTGGGCCCAGAGACAAACCCAGTACTTC.

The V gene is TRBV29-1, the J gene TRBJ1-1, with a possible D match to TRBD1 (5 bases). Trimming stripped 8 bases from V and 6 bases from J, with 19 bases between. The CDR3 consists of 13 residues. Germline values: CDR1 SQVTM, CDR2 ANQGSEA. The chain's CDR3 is CSIPGLGKPEAFF. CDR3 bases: TGCAGCATACCGGGGCTGGGGAAACCTGAAGCTTTCTTT.

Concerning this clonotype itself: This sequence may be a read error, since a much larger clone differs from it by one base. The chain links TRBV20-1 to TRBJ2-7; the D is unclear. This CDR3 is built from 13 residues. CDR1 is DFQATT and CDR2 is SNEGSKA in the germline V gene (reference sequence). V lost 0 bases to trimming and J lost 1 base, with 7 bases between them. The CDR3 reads CSARDRESYEQYF. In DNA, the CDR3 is TGCAGTGCTAGAGATAGGGAATCCTACGAGCAGTACTTC.

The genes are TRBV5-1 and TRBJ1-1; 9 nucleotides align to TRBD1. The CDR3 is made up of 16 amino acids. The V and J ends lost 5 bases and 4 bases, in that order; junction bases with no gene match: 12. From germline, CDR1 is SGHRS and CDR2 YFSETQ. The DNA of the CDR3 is TGCGCCAGCAGAGAGACAGGGGGGTATGAGGGCACTGAAGCTTTCTTT. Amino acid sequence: CASRETGGYEGTEAFF.

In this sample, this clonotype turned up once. The CDR3 region is CATSRDRTGGDRETQYF. In DNA, the CDR3 is TGTGCCACCAGCAGAGATCGGACAGGGGGTGACAGGGAGACCCAGTACTTC. This chain connects TRBV15 to TRBJ2-5; 10 bases are a match to TRBD1. V was clipped by 0 bases and J by 5 bases; unmatched bases: 9. The CDR3 sequence is 17 residues long. Germline V lookup: CDR1 LNHNV, CDR2 YYDKDF (reference sequence).

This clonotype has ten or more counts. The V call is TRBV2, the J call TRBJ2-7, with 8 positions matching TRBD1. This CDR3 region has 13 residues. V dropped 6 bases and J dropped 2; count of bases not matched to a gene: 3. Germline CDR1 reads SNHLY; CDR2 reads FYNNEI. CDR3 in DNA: TGTGCCAGCAGGGGGACAGGAGCCTACGAGCAGTACTTC. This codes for CASRGTGAYEQYF.

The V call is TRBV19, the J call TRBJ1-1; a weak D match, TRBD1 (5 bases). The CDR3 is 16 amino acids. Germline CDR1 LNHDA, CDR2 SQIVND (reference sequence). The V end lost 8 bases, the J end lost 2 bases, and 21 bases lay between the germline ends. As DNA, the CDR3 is TGTGCCAGTCCACCCCGGGGGTCGGCGATAAACACTGAAGCTTTCTTT. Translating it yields CASPPRGSAINTEAFF.